This entry concerns a single T cell receptor beta chain. This clonotype was observed at least ten times. What this receptor recognizes is not known. Base qualities are not recorded, but no much larger clone differs from it by a single base. The data derive from a study of T cells in Graves' hyperthyroidism and ophthalmopathy (dated by TCRdb to about 2019). Study-level background: Peripheral blood was sampled at the time of initial diagnosis, prior to any treatment. To identify distinguishing TCR V-J signatures, a discovery cohort of around 100 patients was used, comprising fewer than 45 with Graves' ophthalmopathy and some 57 with stable Graves' hyperthyroidism. Whether ophthalmopathy could be predicted prospectively was tested in an independent validation cohort made up of roughly 19 hyperthyroidism patients plus 17 patients who later progressed to ophthalmopathy. The 75 to 100 discovery patients were randomly split 7:3 into training and test sets. Thyroid tissue and blood T-cell repertoires from several Graves' hyperthyroidism patients were also compared in the study. After blood sampling, hyperthyroidism patients were treated with methimazole at a starting dose of 30 mg daily, and ophthalmopathy patients were treated with high-dose intravenous methylprednisolone. According to the paper, TCR Vbeta CDR3 sequencing was carried out on roughly 130 peripheral blood samples, which came from under 50 ophthalmopathy, under 80 hyperthyroidism and about 17 progressor patients.

V sheds 10 bases and J sheds 7 bases, leaving 23 bases between their ends. Based on the germline V gene, the CDR1 and CDR2 sequences are SGHNT and YENEEA. From its cysteine to its phenylalanine, the CDR3 spans 15 amino acids. The read is trimmed to its CDR3 DNA, 45 bases read in frame from base 1. Graves' hyperthyroidism was defined as stable when no progression to ophthalmopathy occurred over 18 months of follow-up. The hyperthyroidism patients were between 18 and 65 years old and newly diagnosed, with a disease duration of less than 2 months. Any patient with an uncontrolled infection, another autoimmune disease, pregnancy or lactation was excluded. Diagnoses relied on clinical symptoms, serum thyroxine and TRAb, thyroid ultrasound and orbital computed tomography. PBMCs were separated from roughly 9.3 ml of fresh peripheral blood using Ficoll-Paque density gradient centrifugation. Trizol reagent was used to extract total RNA, and RNA quality was then checked on an Agilent 2100 Bioanalyzer.

The TCR beta CDR3 regions were amplified from RNA transcripts. A first-round RT-PCR of the TCR CDR3 used the HTBI primer set with the Qiagen OneStep RT-PCR kit. A second multiplex PCR round built the libraries, followed by size selection and purification. Sequencing of the libraries was done on an Illumina HiSeq2000 using paired-end 100 bp reads. The authors processed their data as follows. SOAPnuke was used to process the raw data, throwing out any read that contained adapters or uncalled bases, had a mean Phred below 15, or lacked an exact constant-primer or identifier match. COPE v1.2.5 was used to merge the high-quality paired reads, and each unique nucleotide sequence was defined as a clonotype. MiTCR v1.1 was used to align clonotypes to the IMGT TRBV, TRBD and TRBJ reference segments. The analysis was restricted to V-J combinations with a frequency above 0.0001, which together covered approximately 99% of the repertoires. The TCS score was defined as the ratio of F50 (clonal expansion) to E x V (chaos), calculated using BLOSUM62-based TCRdist between CDR3 peptides within each V-J. Welch's t-statistics and random forest reduced roughly 540 V-J features to fewer than 15, which were used in a naive Bayes classifier (R e1071). TCRdb reanalyzed the raw reads on its own, using fastp at Q25 for trimming and MiXCR for clone calling, and kept in-frame beta chains. Under each unique CDR3 protein, matching rows form one entry showing the most common genes and DNA. The V and J calls, along with clone size, are taken from TCRdb and not from the paper's own processing. Present in this sample are 500,000 to 550,000 distinct CDR3 sequences, about a fifth of which were seen just once. Clones ranked in the top ten supply 26% of the sample.

Overall study results and their limits: During validation, the model predicted progression to ophthalmopathy a median of approximately 7 months ahead of onset, with almost 71% sensitivity and more than 72% specificity. In cross-validation, a model built on a 13 V-J signature told ophthalmopathy apart from stable hyperthyroidism with under 90% sensitivity and roughly 81% specificity, and in testing the same model reached 80%/75%. No statistical method was used to fix the sample size in advance, and group allocation was not hidden from the investigators. Most expanded thyroid clonotypes (frequency above 0.001) were also detected in blood, a finding suggesting that blood repertoires may reflect thyroid immune responses.

The receptor chain draws on TRBV11-3 and TRBJ2-4; the D region may be TRBD1 or TRBD2, each matching 5 bases equally. The sample was blood. The source is a man younger than 35 with Graves' hyperthyroidism. For the CDR3, the sequence is CATTSPGTARNIQYF. The bases are TGTGCCACTACTTCTCCCGGGACGGCGAGGAACATTCAGTACTTC.